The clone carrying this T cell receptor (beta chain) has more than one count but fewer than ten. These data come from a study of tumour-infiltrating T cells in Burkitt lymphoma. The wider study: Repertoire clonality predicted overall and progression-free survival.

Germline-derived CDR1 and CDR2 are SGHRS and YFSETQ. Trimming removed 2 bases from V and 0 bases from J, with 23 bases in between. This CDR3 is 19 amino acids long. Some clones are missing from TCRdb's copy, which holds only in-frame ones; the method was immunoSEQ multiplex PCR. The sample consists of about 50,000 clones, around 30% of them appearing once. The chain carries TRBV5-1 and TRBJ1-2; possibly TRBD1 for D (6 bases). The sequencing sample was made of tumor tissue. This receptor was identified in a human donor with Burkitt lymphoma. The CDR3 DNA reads TGCGCCAGCAGCTTAGGGGGTTTAATCCTCCCCAGACCTAACTATGGCTACACCTTC. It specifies CASSLGGLILPRPNYGYTF.